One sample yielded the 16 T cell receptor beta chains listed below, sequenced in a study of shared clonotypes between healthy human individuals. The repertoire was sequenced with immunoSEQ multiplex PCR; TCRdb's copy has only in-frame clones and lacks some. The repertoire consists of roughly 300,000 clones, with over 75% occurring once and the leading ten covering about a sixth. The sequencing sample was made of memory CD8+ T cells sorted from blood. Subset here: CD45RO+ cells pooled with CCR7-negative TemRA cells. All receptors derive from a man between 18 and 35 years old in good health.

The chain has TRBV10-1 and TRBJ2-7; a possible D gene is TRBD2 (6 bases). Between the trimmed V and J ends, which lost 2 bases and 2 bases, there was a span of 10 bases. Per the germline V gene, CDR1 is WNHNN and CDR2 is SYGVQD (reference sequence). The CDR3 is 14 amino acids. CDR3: CASSERGMPYEQYF. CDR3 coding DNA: TGCGCCAGCAGTGAGCGCGGGATGCCCTACGAGCAGTACTTC.

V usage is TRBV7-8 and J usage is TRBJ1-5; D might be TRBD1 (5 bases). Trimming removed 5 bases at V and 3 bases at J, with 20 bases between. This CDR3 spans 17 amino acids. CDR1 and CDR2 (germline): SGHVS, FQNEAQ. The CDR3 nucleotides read TGTGCCAGCAGCCCAATATGGGGGGGACGGGACAATCAGCCCCAGCATTTT. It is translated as CASSPIWGGRDNQPQHF.

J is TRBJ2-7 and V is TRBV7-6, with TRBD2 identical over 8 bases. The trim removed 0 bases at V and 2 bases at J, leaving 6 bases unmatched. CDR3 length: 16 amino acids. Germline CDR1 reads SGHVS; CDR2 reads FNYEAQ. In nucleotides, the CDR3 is TGTGCCAGCAGCTTAGCGCTCCTAGCGGGTCCCTACGAGCAGTACTTC. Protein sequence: CASSLALLAGPYEQYF.

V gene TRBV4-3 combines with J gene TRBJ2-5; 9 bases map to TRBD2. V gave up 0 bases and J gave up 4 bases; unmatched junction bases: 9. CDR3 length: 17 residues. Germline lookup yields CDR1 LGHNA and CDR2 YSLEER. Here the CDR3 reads CASSQDDQREVPETQYF. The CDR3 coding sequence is TGCGCCAGCAGCCAAGATGATCAGCGGGAGGTTCCAGAGACCCAGTACTTC.

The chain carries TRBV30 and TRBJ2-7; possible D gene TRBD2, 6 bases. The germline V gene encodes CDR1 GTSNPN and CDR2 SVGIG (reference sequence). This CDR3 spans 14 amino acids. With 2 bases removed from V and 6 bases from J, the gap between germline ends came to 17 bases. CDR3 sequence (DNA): TGTGCCTGGAGTCATGCGGGGTCGGCGGGCGAGCAGTACTTC. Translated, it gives CAWSHAGSAGEQYF.

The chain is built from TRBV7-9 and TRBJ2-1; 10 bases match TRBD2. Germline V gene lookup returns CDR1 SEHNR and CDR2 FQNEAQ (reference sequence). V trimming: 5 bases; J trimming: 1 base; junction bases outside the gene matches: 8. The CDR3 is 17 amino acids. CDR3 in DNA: TGTGCCAGCAGCCAGGATGGACTAGCGGTATCCTACAATGAGCAGTTCTTC. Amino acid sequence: CASSQDGLAVSYNEQFF.

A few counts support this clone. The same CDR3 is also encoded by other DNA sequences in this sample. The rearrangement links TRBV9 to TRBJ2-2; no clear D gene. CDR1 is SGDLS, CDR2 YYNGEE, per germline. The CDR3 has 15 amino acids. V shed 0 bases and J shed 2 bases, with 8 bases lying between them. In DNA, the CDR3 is TGTGCCAGCAGCGTAGCGGGCGTTAACACCGGGGAGCTGTTTTTT. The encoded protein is CASSVAGVNTGELFF. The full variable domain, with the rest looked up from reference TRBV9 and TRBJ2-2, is DSGVTQTPKHLITATGQRVTLRCSPRSGDLSVYWYQQSLDQGLQFLIQYYNGEERAKGNILERFSAQQFPDLHSELNLSSLELGDSALYFCASSVAGVNTGELFFGEGSRLTVL.

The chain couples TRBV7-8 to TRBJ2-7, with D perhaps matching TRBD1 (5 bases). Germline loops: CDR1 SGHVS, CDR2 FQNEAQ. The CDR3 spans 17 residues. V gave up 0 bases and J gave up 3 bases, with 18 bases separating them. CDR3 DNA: TGTGCCAGCAGCTTAGCCAGGTGGGGCGAGACCTTCTACGAGCAGTACTTC. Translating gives CASSLARWGETFYEQYF.

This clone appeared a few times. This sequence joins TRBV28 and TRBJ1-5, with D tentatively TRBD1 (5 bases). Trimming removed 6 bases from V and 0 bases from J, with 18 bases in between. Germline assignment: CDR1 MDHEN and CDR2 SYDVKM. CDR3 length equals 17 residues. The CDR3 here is CASRRAFGGGSNQPQHF. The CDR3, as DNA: TGTGCCAGCAGACGCGCTTTTGGGGGGGGTAGCAATCAGCCCCAGCATTTT. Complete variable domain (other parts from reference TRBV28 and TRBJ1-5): DVKVTQSSRYLVKRTGEKVFLECVQDMDHENMFWYRQDPGLGLRLIYFSYDVKMKEKGDIPEGYSVSREKKERFSLILESASTNQTSMYLCASRRAFGGGSNQPQHFGDGTRLSIL.

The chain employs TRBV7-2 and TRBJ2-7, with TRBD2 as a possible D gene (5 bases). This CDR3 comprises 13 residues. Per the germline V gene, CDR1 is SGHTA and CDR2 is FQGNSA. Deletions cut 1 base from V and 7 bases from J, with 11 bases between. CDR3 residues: CASSLVTTGEQYF. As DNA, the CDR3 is TGTGCCAGCAGCTTAGTCACGACGGGGGAGCAGTACTTC.

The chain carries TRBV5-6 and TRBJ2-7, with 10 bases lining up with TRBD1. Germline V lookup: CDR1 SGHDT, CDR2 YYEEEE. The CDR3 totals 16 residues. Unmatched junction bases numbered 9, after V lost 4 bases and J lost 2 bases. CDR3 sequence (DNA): TGTGCCAGCAGCCCGGGGGTCGGGACAGGGGCCTACGAGCAGTACTTC. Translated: CASSPGVGTGAYEQYF.

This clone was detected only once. The CDR3 DNA reads as TGCAGCGTTGAGGGACTAGCGTGGCAGTATTTT. This sequence encodes CSVEGLAWQYF. This chain joins TRBV29-1 and TRBJ2-3; 10 positions agree with TRBD2. The CDR3 spans 11 residues. The V gene's germline CDR1 is SQVTM and CDR2 ANQGSEA. V shed 3 bases, J shed 11 bases, and the junction held 2 bases outside the gene matches.

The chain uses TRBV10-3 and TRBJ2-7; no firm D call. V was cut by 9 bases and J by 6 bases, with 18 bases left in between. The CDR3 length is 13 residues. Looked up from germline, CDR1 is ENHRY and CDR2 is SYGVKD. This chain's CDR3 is CAISDYFLGEQYF. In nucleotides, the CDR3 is TGTGCCATTTCAGATTACTTCTTGGGCGAGCAGTACTTC.

The CDR3 nucleotides read TGTGCCAGCAGTTTAGGTCACGAGCAGTTCTTC. Protein: CASSLGHEQFF. The J gene is TRBJ2-1, the V gene TRBV28; D is unresolved. From germline, CDR1 is MDHEN and CDR2 SYDVKM. Trimming cost V 2 bases and J 10 bases, with 6 bases left between them. The CDR3 contains 11 residues.

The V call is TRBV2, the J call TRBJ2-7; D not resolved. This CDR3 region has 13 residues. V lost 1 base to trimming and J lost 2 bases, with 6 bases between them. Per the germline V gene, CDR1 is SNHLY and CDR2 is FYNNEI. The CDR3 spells CASSEVLAYEQYF. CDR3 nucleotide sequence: TGTGCCAGCAGTGAAGTGCTAGCCTACGAGCAGTACTTC. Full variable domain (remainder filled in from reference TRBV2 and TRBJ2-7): EPEVTQTPSHQVTQMGQEVILRCVPISNHLYFYWYRQILGQKVEFLVSFYNNEISEKSEIFDDQFSVERPDGSNFTLKIRSTKLEDSAMYFCASSEVLAYEQYFGPGTRLTVT.

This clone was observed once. The CDR3 sequence: CASSFLQGDQPQHF. The CDR3 DNA follows: TGTGCCAGCAGCTTCCTCCAGGGAGATCAGCCCCAGCATTTT. This chain joins TRBV5-6 and TRBJ1-5, with a tentative D call TRBD1 (5 bases). The ends were cut back, 2 bases at V and 5 bases at J, with 11 bases in the middle. CDR1 is SGHDT and CDR2 is YYEEEE in the germline V gene. CDR3 length equals 14 residues.